This T cell receptor (beta chain) was captured in a study of shared clonotypes between healthy human individuals (dated by TCRdb to about 2020). Notes on the research overall: The cohort included three men and a couple of women between 18 and 49 years of age. Blood TCR repertoires of several healthy adults were deeply sequenced to estimate repertoire size and the extent of clonotype sharing between individuals. For each donor, CD4 naive and CD4 memory were each run on three plates, CD8 naive on two plates, and CD8 memory on one plate. Different laboratories and diverse techniques were used to prepare libraries and sequence TCR repertoires, to increase sequencing depth and limit assay-specific biases. Per donor, leukapheresis produced somewhere between about 0.9 and 9.5 billion PBMCs.

The research as a whole found: Larger estimated clonotype richness was generally found for naive subsets than for memory subsets. The small number of donors limited the genetic and exposure-history diversity represented. When several donors were compared, the shared fraction of clonotypes was about 5.5% for naive CD4, around 3.6% for naive CD8, 2% to 2.5% for memory CD4, and roughly 0.43% for memory CD8. Based on pairwise subsampling, the degree of clonotype sharing among donors was expected to be affected by sequencing depth. Compared with non-shared clonotypes, clonotypes shared by all four sorted-subset donors had higher generation probabilities. Even with the large sequencing depth, rarefaction of the sorted-subset datasets indicated that sequencing was incomplete. Only blood was sampled, and tissue TCR repertoires likely differ from those in blood.

CD8 naive samples were obtained by positive selection for CCR7 among CD45RO-negative cells, yielding a CD45RA+CCR7+ population from which TemRA cells were excluded. The donors were healthy, HIV-negative adults who had no recently reported acute infections or vaccinations. All donors were Caucasian adults living in Nashville, Tennessee, USA. Blood was collected by leukapheresis, and PBMCs were isolated by Ficoll-Histopaque density gradient centrifugation and then cryopreserved in liquid nitrogen vapor phase. Purity and quantity of every magnetically sorted T cell population were checked by analytical flow cytometry. Genomic DNA was isolated from every sorted fraction and measured by UV absorbance on a Nanodrop 2000c. Between the V and J ends, shortened by 8 bases and 1 base respectively, the junction contains 12 bases. Measured from the cysteine to the phenylalanine, the CDR3 is 13 residues long. Only CDR3 DNA remains: 39 bases, in frame from the first base. For CDR1 and CDR2, the germline V gene lists SNHLY and FYNNEI.

In the case of this clone: Its binding antigen is unknown. Base quality data are lacking; no much larger clone is found one base away.

Using the deep immunoSEQ assay, TCR CDR3 regions were amplified from genomic DNA by multiplex PCR. Extracted genomic DNA from each cell subset was spread evenly across all wells of several immunoSEQ 96-well plates, with each plate serving as a replicate. For sorted subsets, around 0.2 ug of genomic DNA, equivalent to 25,000 to 30,000 T cell genomes, went into each replicate PCR. Purified libraries were measured with a Qubit 3.0 fluorometer, size-checked on a Bioanalyzer 2100, and measured again with the KAPA Library Quantification kit. Every immunoSEQ 96-well plate was sequenced on a dedicated single-read 150-cycle Illumina NextSeq 550 flow cell. For the original study's pipeline: The immunoSEQ output contained only junctional sequences without quality scores, so filtering could not match that applied to full-length reads. To assign V/J genes and CDR3, sequences were annotated using PyIR, a Python wrapper for IgBLAST v1.9, with IMGT germline references. Reads with weak V/J assignments (E-value above 1e-6), missing CDR3, stop codons, out-of-frame junctions, or ambiguous translated residues were removed. V3J clonotypes were defined by identical inferred V gene, J gene, and CDR3 amino acid sequence. The percentage overlap between two repertoires was calculated by dividing the number of shared unique clonotypes by the size of the smaller repertoire. Three approaches were used to assess repertoire richness: RTK rarefaction, the Chao1 estimator, and Recon v2.1 estimates of unobserved clonotypes. Generation probabilities for all TCRbeta clonotypes obtained by the gDNA method from a handful of donors were computed using OLGA. Entries here come from immuneACCESS through TCRdb and include only in-frame sequences with V and J called. Some clones fail to appear in such tables; in the studies checked, an unresolved V gene covers under half of the shortfall, and the cause of the remainder is unknown. The D gene and trimming were derived from the DNA, and the V and J assignments and clone size from that table. In this sample the table shows hundreds of thousands of clones, around 96% of which occur a single time. The top ten clones comprise approximately 0.12% of the sample.

Material: naive CD8+ T cells sorted from blood. What the cell subset or site label conveys for this sample: CD45RA+CCR7+. This receptor chain uses TRBV2 and TRBJ2-7, with no confident D gene call. The source is a woman aged 25 to 39 in good health. The DNA sequence follows: TGTGCCAGCGGGGTGCTTAAGTCCTACGAGCAGTACTTC. Its amino acids are CASGVLKSYEQYF.